This T cell receptor (beta chain) appears in the sequencing data of a study of cytomegalovirus exposure and HLA in healthy donors. In the PCR, 60 Vbeta and 13 Jbeta primers were used. Using immunoSEQ multiplex PCR, the repertoire was profiled, and TCRdb retains in-frame clones only, with some absent. The repertoire includes about 150,000 clones, approximately 70% of them detected once, and 1.5% to 2% sits in the top ten. This clone showed up just once. Its antigen is currently unknown. Study-level points and caveats: Most of the TCR beta V segments (in an earlier analysis) were productive either about 87% or about 30% of the time. In a later analysis, HLA-associated TCR beta chains were more clonally expanded than equally common others.

CDR1 LNHDA and CDR2 SQIVND come from the germline V gene (reference sequence). V was clipped by 0 bases and J by 11 bases, with 19 bases between them. There are 15 residues in the CDR3. This clonotype originated in a woman aged 18-35 years in good health and CMV-seronegative. The sequenced sample consisted of PBMCs. The gene calls are TRBV19 and TRBJ1-1; D perhaps matches TRBD1 (5 bases). This CDR3 reads CASSIDGAPGVGAFF. The CDR3 region has the DNA TGTGCCAGTAGTATAGATGGGGCTCCGGGGGTTGGGGCTTTCTTT. Together with reference TRBV19 and TRBJ1-1, the CDR3 gives the full variable domain: DGGITQSPKYLFRKEGQNVTLSCEQNLNHDAMYWYRQDPGQGLRLIYYSQIVNDFQKGDIAEGYSVSREKKESFPLTVTSAQKNPTAFYLCASSIDGAPGVGAFFGQGTRLTVV.